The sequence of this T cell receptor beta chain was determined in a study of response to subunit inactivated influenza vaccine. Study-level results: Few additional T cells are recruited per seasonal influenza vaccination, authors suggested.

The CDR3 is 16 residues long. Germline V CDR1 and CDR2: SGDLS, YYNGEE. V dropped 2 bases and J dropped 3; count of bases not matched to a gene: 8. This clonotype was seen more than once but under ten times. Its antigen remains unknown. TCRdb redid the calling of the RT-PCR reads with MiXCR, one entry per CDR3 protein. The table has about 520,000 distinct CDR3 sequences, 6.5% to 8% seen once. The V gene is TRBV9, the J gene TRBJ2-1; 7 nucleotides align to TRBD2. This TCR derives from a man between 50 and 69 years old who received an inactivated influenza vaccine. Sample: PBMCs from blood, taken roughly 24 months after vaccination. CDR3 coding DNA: TGTGCCAGCAGCGTGTCCAGCGGGACGATCTACAATGAGCAGTTCTTC. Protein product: CASSVSSGTIYNEQFF.